This TCR beta chain was sequenced in a study of blood T cells in healthy people across ages. V lost 7 bases and J lost 4, with 10 bases in between. The CDR3 contains 12 residues. A second 7 to 11 cycle PCR used barcoded and J-beta primers. TCRdb re-derived calls from the 5' RACE reads in MiXCR, one entry per CDR3 protein. The sample comprises approximately 1.5 million distinct CDR3 sequences, about 45% of which are singletons, and approximately 4.1% rests with the top ten. The V call is TRBV12-3 or TRBV12-4, the J call TRBJ1-2; the D gene is possibly TRBD1 (5 bases). The sequence was obtained from a woman aged 18-29 years in good health. Material: blood. The CDR3 sequence: CASTPGSYGYTF. CDR3 bases: TGTGCCAGCACCCCAGGGAGCTATGGCTACACCTTC.